The rows below give T cell receptor beta chains drawn from one sample of a study of molecular identifiers for immune sequencing clone quantification. TCRdb re-analysed the PCR reads in MiXCR, keeping a single row per CDR3 protein. The sample holds some 96,000 distinct CDR3 sequences, 20% to 25% seen once. Sample: naive CD8+ T cells from blood, with Jurkat cell RNA spiked in. The receptors here all came from a human donor in good health. Some libraries in this study had Jurkat cell RNA spiked in. Both conserved end residues are trimmed from each CDR3.

v_call: TRBV27; cdr3_length: 14; j_call: TRBJ2-1; cdr3_aa: ASSALPGGQYNEQF
v_call: TRBV2; cdr3_length: 13; j_call: TRBJ2-5; cdr3_aa: ASTNFVRGPETQY
v_call: TRBV11-2; cdr3_length: 11; j_call: TRBJ1-3; cdr3_aa: ASSHDSGNTIY
v_call: TRBV19; cdr3_length: 13; j_call: TRBJ1-1; cdr3_aa: ASSPGQGSVTEAF
v_call: TRBV14; cdr3_length: 14; j_call: TRBJ2-2; cdr3_aa: ASSQDLRPLPGELF
v_call: TRBV7-9; cdr3_length: 13; j_call: TRBJ2-5; cdr3_aa: ASSPSSEYQETQY
v_call: TRBV7-9; cdr3_length: 12; j_call: TRBJ2-7; cdr3_aa: ASSTRPGRAEQS
v_call: TRBV5-8; cdr3_length: 15; j_call: TRBJ2-7; cdr3_aa: ASSFMLPGAFSYEQY
v_call: TRBV11-2; cdr3_length: 12; j_call: TRBJ2-7; cdr3_aa: ASSLSTGWYEQY
v_call: TRBV6-5; cdr3_length: 13; j_call: TRBJ2-7; cdr3_aa: ASSYSGDNSYEQY
v_call: TRBV4-3; cdr3_length: 14; j_call: TRBJ1-4; cdr3_aa: ASSQDIVGGNEKLF
v_call: TRBV2; cdr3_length: 12; j_call: TRBJ2-3; cdr3_aa: ASNPRDSTDTQY
v_call: TRBV10-2; cdr3_length: 12; j_call: TRBJ1-1; cdr3_aa: ASKEPGVNTEAF
v_call: TRBV4-1; cdr3_length: 15; j_call: TRBJ2-3; cdr3_aa: ASSLLIAGGPPDTQY
v_call: TRBV6-5; cdr3_length: 13; j_call: TRBJ2-7; cdr3_aa: ASSSTSGATYEQY
v_call: TRBV25-1; cdr3_length: 10; j_call: TRBJ2-5; cdr3_aa: ASSELRETQY
v_call: TRBV20-1; cdr3_length: 11; j_call: TRBJ2-7; cdr3_aa: SARDRLAPEQY
v_call: TRBV20-1; cdr3_length: 12; j_call: TRBJ2-7; cdr3_aa: SARLTADSYEQY
v_call: TRBV4-3; cdr3_length: 13; j_call: TRBJ1-1; cdr3_aa: ASSQEGEPPTEAF
v_call: TRBV3-1; cdr3_length: 14; j_call: TRBJ2-7; cdr3_aa: ASSHAPGQGTYEQY
v_call: TRBV6-2/TRBV6-3; cdr3_length: 13; j_call: TRBJ2-2; cdr3_aa: ASSYVTGNTGELF
v_call: TRBV19; cdr3_length: 12; j_call: TRBJ2-7; cdr3_aa: ASTPQQGAYEQY
v_call: TRBV19; cdr3_length: 13; j_call: TRBJ2-1; cdr3_aa: ASSIDLGQYNEQF
v_call: TRBV30; cdr3_length: 12; j_call: TRBJ2-6; cdr3_aa: AWSPDGGANVLT
v_call: TRBV7-2; cdr3_length: 13; j_call: TRBJ2-2; cdr3_aa: ASSLVNRGAGELF
v_call: TRBV19; cdr3_length: 13; j_call: TRBJ1-1; cdr3_aa: ASRIPWGMNTEAF
v_call: TRBV7-9; cdr3_length: 13; j_call: TRBJ2-3; cdr3_aa: ASSLARGETDTQY